This entry describes one T cell receptor beta chain. What it binds is unknown. The CDR3 sequence is 17 residues long. V was clipped by 5 bases and J by 2 bases; unmatched bases: 14. Germline V gene lookup returns CDR1 SEHNR and CDR2 FQNEAQ (reference sequence). The data stem from a study of T cells and copy number aberrations in small-cell lung cancer. Regarding the study as a whole: About 75-97.7% of tumor T-cell clones appeared in only one region.

Produced via immunoSEQ multiplex PCR; TCRdb's table is partial and in-frame only. Among roughly 450 clones listed, about 96% were seen once. Sequenced: tumor tissue. The rearrangement joins TRBV7-9 to TRBJ2-5; 7 bases agree with TRBD2. The TCR comes from a man between 45 and 60 years old with small cell lung cancer. The CDR3 loop is CASSPGRAFPLQETQYF. In DNA form, the CDR3 reads TGTGCCAGCAGCCCAGGGAGGGCGTTCCCTCTACAAGAGACCCAGTACTTC.